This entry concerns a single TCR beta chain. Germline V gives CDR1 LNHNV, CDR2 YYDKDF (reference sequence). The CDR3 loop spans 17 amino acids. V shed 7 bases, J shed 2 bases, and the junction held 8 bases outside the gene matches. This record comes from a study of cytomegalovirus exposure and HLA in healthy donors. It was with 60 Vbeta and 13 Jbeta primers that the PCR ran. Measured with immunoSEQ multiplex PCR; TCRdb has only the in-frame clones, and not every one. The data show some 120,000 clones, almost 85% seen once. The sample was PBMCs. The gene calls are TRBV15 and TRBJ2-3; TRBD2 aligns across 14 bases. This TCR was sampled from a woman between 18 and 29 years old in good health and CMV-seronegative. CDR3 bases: TGTGCCACCAATCGACTAGCGGGGGGGGGCGACACAGATACGCAGTATTTT. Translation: CATNRLAGGGDTDTQYF.